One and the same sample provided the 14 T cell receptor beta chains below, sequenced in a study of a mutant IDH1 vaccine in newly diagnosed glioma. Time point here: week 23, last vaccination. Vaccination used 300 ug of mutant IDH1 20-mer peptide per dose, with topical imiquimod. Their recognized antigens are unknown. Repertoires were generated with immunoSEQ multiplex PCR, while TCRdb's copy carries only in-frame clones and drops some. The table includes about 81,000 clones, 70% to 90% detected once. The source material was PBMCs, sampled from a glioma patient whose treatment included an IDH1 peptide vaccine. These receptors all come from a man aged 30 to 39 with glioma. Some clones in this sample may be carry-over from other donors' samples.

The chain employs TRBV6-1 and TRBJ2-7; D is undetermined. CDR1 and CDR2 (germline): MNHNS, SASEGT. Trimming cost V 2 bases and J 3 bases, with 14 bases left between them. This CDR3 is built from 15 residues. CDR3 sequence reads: CASSEFWGLNYEQYF. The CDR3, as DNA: TGTGCCAGCAGTGAATTTTGGGGATTGAACTACGAGCAGTACTTC.

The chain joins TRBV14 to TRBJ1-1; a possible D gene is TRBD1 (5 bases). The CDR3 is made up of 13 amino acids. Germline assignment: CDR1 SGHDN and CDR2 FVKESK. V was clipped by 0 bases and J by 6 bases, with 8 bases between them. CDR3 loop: CASSQDRGAEAFF. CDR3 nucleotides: TGTGCCAGCAGCCAAGATCGGGGGGCTGAAGCTTTCTTT.

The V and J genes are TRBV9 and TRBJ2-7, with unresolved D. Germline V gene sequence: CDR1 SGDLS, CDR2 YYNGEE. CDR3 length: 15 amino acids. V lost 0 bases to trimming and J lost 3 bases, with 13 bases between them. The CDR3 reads CASSVESGQFYEQYF. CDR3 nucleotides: TGTGCCAGCAGCGTAGAGTCGGGTCAGTTCTACGAGCAGTACTTC.

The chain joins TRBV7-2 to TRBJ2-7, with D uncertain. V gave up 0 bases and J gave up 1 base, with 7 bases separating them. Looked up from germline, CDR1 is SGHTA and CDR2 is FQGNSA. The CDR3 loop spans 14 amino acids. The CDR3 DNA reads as TGTGCCAGCAGCTTAGCCGTGAATTCCTACGAGCAGTACTTC. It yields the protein CASSLAVNSYEQYF. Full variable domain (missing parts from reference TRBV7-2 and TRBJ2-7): GAGVSQSPSNKVTEKGKDVELRCDPISGHTALYWYRQSLGQGLEFLIYFQGNSAPDKSGLPSDRFSAERTGGSVSTLTIQRTQQEDSAVYLCASSLAVNSYEQYFGPGTRLTVT.

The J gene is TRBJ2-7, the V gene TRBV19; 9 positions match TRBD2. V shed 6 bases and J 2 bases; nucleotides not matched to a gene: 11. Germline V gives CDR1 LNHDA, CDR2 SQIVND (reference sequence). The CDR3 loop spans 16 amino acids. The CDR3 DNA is TGTGCCAGTAGCCCATTCCCTAGCGGGGTCCCCTACGAGCAGTACTTC. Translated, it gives CASSPFPSGVPYEQYF.

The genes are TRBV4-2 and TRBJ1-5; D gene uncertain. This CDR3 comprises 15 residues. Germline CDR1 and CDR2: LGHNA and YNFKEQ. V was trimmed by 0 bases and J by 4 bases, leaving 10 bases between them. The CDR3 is CASSQDPAGNQPQHF. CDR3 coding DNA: TGTGCCAGCAGCCAAGATCCCGCAGGAAATCAGCCCCAGCATTTT.

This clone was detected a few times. The CDR3 loop reads CASSLRSNTEAFF. In DNA, the CDR3 is TGCGCCAGCAGCTTGCGAAGTAACACTGAAGCTTTCTTT. The V call is TRBV5-1, the J call TRBJ1-1; D gene ambiguous. Trimming shortened V by 1 base and J by 2 bases, and 6 bases separated the two germline ends. The CDR3 totals 13 residues. CDR1 and CDR2 (germline): SGHRS, YFSETQ. The full variable domain, in which reference TRBV5-1 and TRBJ1-1 provide the parts outside the CDR3, is KAGVTQTPRYLIKTRGQQVTLSCSPISGHRSVSWYQQTPGQGLQFLFEYFSETQRNKGNFPGRFSGRQFSNSRSEMNVSTLELGDSALYLCASSLRSNTEAFFGQGTRLTVV.

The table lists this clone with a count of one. The CDR3 here is CASSSGQGMYNEQFF. The DNA for the CDR3 is TGTGCCAGCAGCTCGGGACAGGGCATGTACAATGAGCAGTTCTTC. The V and J genes are TRBV7-9 and TRBJ2-1; 9 bases align to TRBD1. CDR3 size: 15 residues. Germline V gene sequence: CDR1 SEHNR, CDR2 FQNEAQ (reference sequence). V lost 4 bases to trimming and J lost 4 bases; unmatched junction nucleotides: 5.

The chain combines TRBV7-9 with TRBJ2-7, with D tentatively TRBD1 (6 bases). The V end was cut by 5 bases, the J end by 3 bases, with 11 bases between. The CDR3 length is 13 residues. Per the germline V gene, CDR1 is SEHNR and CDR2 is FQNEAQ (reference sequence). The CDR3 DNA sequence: TGTGCCAGCAGCCGAGGACAGATCTACGAGCAGTACTTC. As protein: CASSRGQIYEQYF.

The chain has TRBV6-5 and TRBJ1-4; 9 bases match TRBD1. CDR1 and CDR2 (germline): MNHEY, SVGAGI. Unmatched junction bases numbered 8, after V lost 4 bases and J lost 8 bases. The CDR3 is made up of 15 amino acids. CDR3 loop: CASSSTGTGTEKLFF. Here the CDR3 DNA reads TGTGCCAGCAGTTCCACCGGGACAGGGACAGAAAAACTGTTTTTT.

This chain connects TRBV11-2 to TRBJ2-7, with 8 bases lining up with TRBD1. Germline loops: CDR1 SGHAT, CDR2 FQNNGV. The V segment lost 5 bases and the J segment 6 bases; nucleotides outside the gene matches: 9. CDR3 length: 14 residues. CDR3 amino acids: CASSQRTGPGEQYF. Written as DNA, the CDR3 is TGTGCCAGCAGCCAACGGACAGGGCCAGGCGAGCAGTACTTC.

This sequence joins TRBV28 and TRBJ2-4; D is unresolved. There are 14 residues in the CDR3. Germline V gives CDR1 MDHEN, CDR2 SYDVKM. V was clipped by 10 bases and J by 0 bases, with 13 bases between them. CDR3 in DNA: TGTGCCACCATCTCCCCCCTAGCCAAAAACATTCAGTACTTC. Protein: CATISPLAKNIQYF. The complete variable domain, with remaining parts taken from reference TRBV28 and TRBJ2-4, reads DVKVTQSSRYLVKRTGEKVFLECVQDMDHENMFWYRQDPGLGLRLIYFSYDVKMKEKGDIPEGYSVSREKKERFSLILESASTNQTSMYLCATISPLAKNIQYFGAGTRLSVL.

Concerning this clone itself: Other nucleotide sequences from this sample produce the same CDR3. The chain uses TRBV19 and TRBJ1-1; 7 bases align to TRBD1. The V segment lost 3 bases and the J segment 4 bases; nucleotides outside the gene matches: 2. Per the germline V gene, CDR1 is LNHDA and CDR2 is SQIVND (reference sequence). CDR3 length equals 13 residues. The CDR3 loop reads CASSIRGLTEAFF. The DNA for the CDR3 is TGTGCCAGTAGTATTAGGGGGCTCACTGAAGCTTTCTTT. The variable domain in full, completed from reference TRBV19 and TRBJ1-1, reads DGGITQSPKYLFRKEGQNVTLSCEQNLNHDAMYWYRQDPGQGLRLIYYSQIVNDFQKGDIAEGYSVSREKKESFPLTVTSAQKNPTAFYLCASSIRGLTEAFFGQGTRLTVV.

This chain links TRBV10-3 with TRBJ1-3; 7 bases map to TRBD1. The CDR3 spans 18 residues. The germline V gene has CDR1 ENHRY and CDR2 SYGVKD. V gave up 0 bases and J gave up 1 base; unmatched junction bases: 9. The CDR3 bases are TGTGCCATCAGTGAGTCTAGGACTCAGACAGGGTCTGGAAACACCATATATTTT. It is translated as CAISESRTQTGSGNTIYF.